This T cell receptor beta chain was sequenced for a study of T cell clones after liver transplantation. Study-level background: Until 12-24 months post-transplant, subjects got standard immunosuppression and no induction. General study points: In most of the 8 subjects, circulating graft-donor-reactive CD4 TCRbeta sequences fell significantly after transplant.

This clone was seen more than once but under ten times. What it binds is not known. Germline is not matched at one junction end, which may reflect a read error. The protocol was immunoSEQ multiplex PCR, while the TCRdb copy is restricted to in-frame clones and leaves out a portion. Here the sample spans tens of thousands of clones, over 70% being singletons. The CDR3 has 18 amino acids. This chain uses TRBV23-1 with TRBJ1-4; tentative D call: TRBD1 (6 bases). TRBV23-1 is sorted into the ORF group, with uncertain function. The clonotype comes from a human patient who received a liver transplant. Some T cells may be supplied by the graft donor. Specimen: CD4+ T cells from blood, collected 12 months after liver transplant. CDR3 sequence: CASRQSTGLQGANEKLFF. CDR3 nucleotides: TGCGCCAGCAGACAATCGACGGGGTTACAGGGAGCTAATGAAAAACTGTTTTTT.